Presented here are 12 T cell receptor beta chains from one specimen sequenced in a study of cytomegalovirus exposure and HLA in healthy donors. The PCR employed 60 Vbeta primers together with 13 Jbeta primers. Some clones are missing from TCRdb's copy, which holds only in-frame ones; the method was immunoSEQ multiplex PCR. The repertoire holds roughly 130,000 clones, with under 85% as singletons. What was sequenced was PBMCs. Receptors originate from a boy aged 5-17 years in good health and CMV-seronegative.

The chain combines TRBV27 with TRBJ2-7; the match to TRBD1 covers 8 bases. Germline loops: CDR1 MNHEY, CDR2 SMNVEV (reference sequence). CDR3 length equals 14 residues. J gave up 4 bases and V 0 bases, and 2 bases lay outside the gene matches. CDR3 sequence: CASSLSRQGYEQYF. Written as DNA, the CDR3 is TGTGCCAGCAGTTTATCGAGACAGGGGTACGAGCAGTACTTC.

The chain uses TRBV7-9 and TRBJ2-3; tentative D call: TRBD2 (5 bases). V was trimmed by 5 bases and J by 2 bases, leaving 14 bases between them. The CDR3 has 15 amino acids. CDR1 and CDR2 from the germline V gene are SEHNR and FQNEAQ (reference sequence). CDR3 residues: CASSTGGGVTDTQYF. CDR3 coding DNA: TGTGCCAGCAGCACCGGAGGAGGAGTCACAGATACGCAGTATTTT.

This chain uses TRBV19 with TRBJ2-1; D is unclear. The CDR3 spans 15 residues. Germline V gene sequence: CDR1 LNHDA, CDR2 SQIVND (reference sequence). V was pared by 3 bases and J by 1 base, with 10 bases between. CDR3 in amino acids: CASSIALRSYNEQFF. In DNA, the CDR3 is TGTGCCAGTAGTATCGCATTGCGGTCCTACAATGAGCAGTTCTTC. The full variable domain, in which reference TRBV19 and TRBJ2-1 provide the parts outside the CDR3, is DGGITQSPKYLFRKEGQNVTLSCEQNLNHDAMYWYRQDPGQGLRLIYYSQIVNDFQKGDIAEGYSVSREKKESFPLTVTSAQKNPTAFYLCASSIALRSYNEQFFGPGTRLTVL.

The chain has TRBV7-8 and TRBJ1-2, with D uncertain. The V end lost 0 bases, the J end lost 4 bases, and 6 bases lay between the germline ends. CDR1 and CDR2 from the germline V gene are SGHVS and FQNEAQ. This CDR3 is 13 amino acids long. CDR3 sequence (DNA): TGTGCCAGCAGCTTAGCAGCTGGCTATGGCTACACCTTC. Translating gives CASSLAAGYGYTF.

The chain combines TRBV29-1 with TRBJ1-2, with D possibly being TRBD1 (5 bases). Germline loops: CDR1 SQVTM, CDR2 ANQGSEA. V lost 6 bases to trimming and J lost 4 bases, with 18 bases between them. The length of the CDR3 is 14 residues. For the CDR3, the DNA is TGCAGCGTCGGGGGATCGACAGTGGGCTATGGCTACACCTTC. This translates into CSVGGSTVGYGYTF.

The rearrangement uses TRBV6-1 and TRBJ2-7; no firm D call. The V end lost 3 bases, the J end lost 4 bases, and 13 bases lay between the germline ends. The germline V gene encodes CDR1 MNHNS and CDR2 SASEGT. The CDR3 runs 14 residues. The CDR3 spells CASSDRRLPYEQYF. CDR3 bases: TGTGCCAGCAGTGACCGCCGACTGCCTTACGAGCAGTACTTC.

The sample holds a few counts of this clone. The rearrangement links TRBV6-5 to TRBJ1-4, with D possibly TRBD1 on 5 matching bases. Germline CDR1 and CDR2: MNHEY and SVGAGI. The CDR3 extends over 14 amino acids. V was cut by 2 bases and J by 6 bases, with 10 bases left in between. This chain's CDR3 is CASSYRQGHEKLFF. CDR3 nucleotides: TGTGCCAGCAGTTACCGGCAGGGTCATGAAAAACTGTTTTTT.

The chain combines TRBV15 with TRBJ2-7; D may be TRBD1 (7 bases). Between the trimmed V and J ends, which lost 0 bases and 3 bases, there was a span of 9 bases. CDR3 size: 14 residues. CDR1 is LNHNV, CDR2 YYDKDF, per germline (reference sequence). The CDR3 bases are TGTGCCACCAGCAGAGACAGGGGGGTCTACGAGCAGTACTTC. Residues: CATSRDRGVYEQYF.

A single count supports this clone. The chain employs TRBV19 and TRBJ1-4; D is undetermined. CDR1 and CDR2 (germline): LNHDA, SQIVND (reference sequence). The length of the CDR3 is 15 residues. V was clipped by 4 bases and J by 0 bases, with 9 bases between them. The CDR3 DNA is TGTGCCAGTAGTACTCAGAGGGCAACTAATGAAAAACTGTTTTTT. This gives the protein CASSTQRATNEKLFF.

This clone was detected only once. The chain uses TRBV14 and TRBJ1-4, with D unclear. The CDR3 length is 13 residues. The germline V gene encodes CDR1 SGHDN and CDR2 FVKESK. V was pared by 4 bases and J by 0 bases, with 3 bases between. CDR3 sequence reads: CASSRATNEKLFF. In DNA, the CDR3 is TGTGCCAGCAGCCGCGCAACTAATGAAAAACTGTTTTTT.

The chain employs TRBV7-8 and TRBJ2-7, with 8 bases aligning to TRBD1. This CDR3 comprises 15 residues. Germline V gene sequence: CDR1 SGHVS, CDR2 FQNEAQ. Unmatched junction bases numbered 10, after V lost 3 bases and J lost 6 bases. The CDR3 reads CASSFSRGLPTEQYF. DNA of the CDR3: TGTGCCAGCAGCTTCTCCAGGGGGCTACCGACCGAGCAGTACTTC.

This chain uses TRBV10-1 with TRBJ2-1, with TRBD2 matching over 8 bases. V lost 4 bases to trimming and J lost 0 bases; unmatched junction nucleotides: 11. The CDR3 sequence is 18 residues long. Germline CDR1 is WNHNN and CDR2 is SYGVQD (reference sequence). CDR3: CASSGDSGETSSYNEQFF. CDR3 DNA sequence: TGCGCCAGCAGTGGCGATAGCGGGGAAACTAGCTCCTACAATGAGCAGTTCTTC.